The clone carrying this T cell receptor (beta chain) came up a few times. Its antigen is as yet unknown. V was cut by 3 bases and J by 1 base, with 7 bases left in between. The CDR3 sequence is 13 residues long. Per the germline V gene, CDR1 is KGHSH and CDR2 is LQKENI. These data originate in a study of T cell responses to AZD1222 COVID-19 vaccine. Profiled with immunoSEQ multiplex PCR; TCRdb holds only in-frame clones, not every one. The table shows about 140,000 clones, with over 75% occurring only once. Whole-study findings and limits: Variant regions that are unmutated are reportedly the target of nearly half of spike-specific TCRs. White British donors predominated, females outnumbered males, and clonal diversity was possibly underestimated. The study sampled repertoires only after the peak T cell response.

The chain carries TRBV18 and TRBJ2-7; D is unresolved. The source material was peripheral blood, sampled on day 0 of AZD1222 vaccination. This clonotype was sampled from an adult in good health. The CDR3 protein is CASSPQESYEQYF. The CDR3, as DNA: TGTGCCAGCTCACCGCAGGAATCCTACGAGCAGTACTTC. The complete variable domain, with remaining parts taken from reference TRBV18 and TRBJ2-7, reads NAGVMQNPRHLVRRRGQEARLRCSPMKGHSHVYWYRQLPEEGLKFMVYLQKENIIDESGMPKERFSAEFPKEGPSILRIQQVVRGDSAAYFCASSPQESYEQYFGPGTRLTVT.